The clone carrying this TCR beta chain has ten or more counts. Its antigen is still unknown. These data belong to a study of T cells after yellow fever vaccination. The overall study: Low-cell-number fractions were prepared with SMART-Seq v4 Ultra Low Input. Study conclusions and caveats: On re-exposure, the response was weaker but peaked faster, at day 5 versus 15. Post-booster samples contained most primary-vaccination clones (around 95% CD4, roughly 88% CD8).

The ends were cut back, 0 bases at V and 5 bases at J, with 5 bases in the middle. CDR3 size: 13 residues. Germline V gives CDR1 SGHRS, CDR2 YFSETQ. TCR cDNA, made by 5'RACE template switching, carried an added universal primer site and UMIs. MiXCR, run by TCRdb on the 5' RACE reads, gives a single entry per CDR3 protein. This table has around 310,000 distinct CDR3 sequences, 3.5% to 4.5% appearing once. The gene calls are TRBV5-1 and TRBJ2-2; D is possibly TRBD1 (5 bases). The receptor was derived from a man aged 18 to 30 who received the YFV17D yellow fever vaccine. The sample here was PBMCs, taken 5 days after the yellow fever booster vaccination. The CDR3 loop is CASSLGQTGELFF. DNA for the CDR3: TGCGCCAGCAGCTTGGGACAGACCGGGGAGCTGTTTTTT.